This entry describes one T cell receptor (beta chain). Only in-frame clones appear in the TCRdb table, and some are missing; sequencing was by immunoSEQ multiplex PCR. Of 44,000 or so clones listed, more than 85% were seen once; the top ten hold about 3.9%. This record belongs to a study of technical replicates of blood from a few donors. Unmatched junction bases numbered 5, after V lost 5 bases and J lost 2 bases. The CDR3 spans 15 residues. CDR1 is SGHTA, CDR2 FQGTGA, per germline. This sequence was found in a human donor in good health. Some clones in this sample may be carry-over from other donors' samples. Sequenced sample: PBMCs. The genes are TRBV7-3 and TRBJ2-5, with 10 bases that match TRBD2. For the CDR3, the DNA is TGTGCCAGCAGCCACCCAGCGGGGGGGCAAGAGACCCAGTACTTC. Its translation: CASSHPAGGQETQYF.